These 18 T cell receptor beta chains were sequenced from one sample in a study of blood T cells in healthy people across ages. For the second PCR, which ran for 7 to 11 cycles, a sample-barcoded 5' primer and a J-beta primer mix were used. Using its own MiXCR run on the 5' RACE reads, TCRdb lists one record per CDR3 protein. Of some 550,000 distinct CDR3 sequences in the sample, 47% were seen once. Material: blood. These TCRs come from a man at least 80 years old in good health.

This clonotype was counted ten times or more. This chain joins TRBV6-6 and TRBJ2-7; TRBD1 matches at 9 bases. With V trimmed by 5 bases and J by 4 bases, 12 bases remained unmatched. Germline CDR1 is MNHNY and CDR2 is SVGAGI (reference sequence). The CDR3 consists of 16 residues. DNA for the CDR3: TGTGCCAGCAGTCCTACCCCGGGACAGGGTGGATACGAGCAGTACTTC. Amino acid sequence: CASSPTPGQGGYEQYF.

The V and J genes are TRBV10-2 and TRBJ1-1, with no clear D. Germline V lookup: CDR1 WSHSY, CDR2 SAAADI. The V end lost 0 bases, the J end lost 4 bases, and 6 bases lay between the germline ends. This CDR3 region has 13 residues. The CDR3 DNA reads as TGCGCCAGCAGTGAGTCATGGGGCACTGAAGCTTTCTTT. It is translated as CASSESWGTEAFF.

As regards this clonotype: This may come from a read error, since a much larger clone is one base off. CDR3 sequence reads: CASSRTSGGYNEQYF. The CDR3 DNA follows: TGTGCCAGCAGTAGAACTAGCGGGGGGTACAATGAGCAGTACTTC. The V gene is TRBV6-5, the J gene TRBJ2-5, with 12 nucleotides matching TRBD2. There are 15 residues in the CDR3. The V segment lost 5 bases and the J segment 11 bases; nucleotides outside the gene matches: 12. Germline loops: CDR1 MNHEY, CDR2 SVGAGI.

This clonotype was detected only a few times. The chain links TRBV4-3 to TRBJ2-7, with D possibly called TRBD1 or TRBD2 (5 bases each). From germline, CDR1 is LGHNA and CDR2 YSLEER. Trimming removed 4 bases at V and 0 bases at J, with 13 bases between. CDR3 length: 15 residues. DNA for the CDR3: TGCGCCAGCAGCCTCCACCGGGACCCCTCCTACGAGCAGTACTTC. This gives the protein CASSLHRDPSYEQYF.

The rearrangement links TRBV9 to TRBJ2-5; D might be TRBD1 (6 bases). In germline, CDR1 is SGDLS, CDR2 YYNGEE. V dropped 4 bases and J dropped 4 bases, with 20 bases sitting between them. CDR3 length equals 16 residues. Here the CDR3 reads CASSPSPAGVRETQYF. The CDR3 DNA reads TGTGCCAGCAGCCCGTCTCCCGCAGGGGTTAGAGAGACCCAGTACTTC.

This clonotype was counted between two and nine times. The V call is TRBV18, the J call TRBJ1-5; D ambiguous. CDR1 is KGHSH, CDR2 LQKENI, per germline. V lost 3 bases, J lost 3 bases, and 9 bases lay in between. The CDR3 is 14 amino acids. CDR3 DNA: TGTGCCAGCTCACCCGACAAGATCAATCAGCCCCAGCATTTT. Its protein product is CASSPDKINQPQHF.

The chain uses TRBV7-2 and TRBJ2-5; D unresolved. The CDR3 loop spans 14 amino acids. The V and J ends lost 4 bases and 11 bases respectively, with 20 bases between them. CDR1 SGHTA and CDR2 FQGNSA come from the germline V gene. Here the CDR3 DNA reads TGTGCCAGCAGCTCCTCACGGACCGAAAGGGTGCAGTACTTC. Protein sequence: CASSSSRTERVQYF. Supplemented by reference TRBV7-2 and TRBJ2-5, the full variable domain reads GAGVSQSPSNKVTEKGKDVELRCDPISGHTALYWYRQSLGQGLEFLIYFQGNSAPDKSGLPSDRFSAERTGGSVSTLTIQRTQQEDSAVYLCASSSSRTERVQYFGPGTRLLVL.

The chain joins TRBV15 to TRBJ1-2, with a tentative D call TRBD1 (6 bases). The CDR3 sequence is 17 residues long. The germline V gene encodes CDR1 LNHNV and CDR2 YYDKDF (reference sequence). Trimming left V 0 bases short and J 7 bases short, with 21 bases between. The CDR3 sequence: CATSRDNGQTSLVGYTF. Here the CDR3 DNA reads TGTGCCACCAGCAGAGATAACGGACAGACCTCTTTAGTTGGCTACACCTTC.

The V call is TRBV9, the J call TRBJ1-2; tentatively, D is TRBD1 (5 bases). This CDR3 contains 14 residues. The V gene's germline CDR1 is SGDLS and CDR2 YYNGEE. The CDR3 sequence: CGSAGGDLNYGYTF. The CDR3 region has the DNA TGTGGATCGGCGGGGGGTGATCTTAACTATGGCTACACCTTC.

The genes are TRBV20-1 and TRBJ2-7; 8 positions match TRBD2. V shed 6 bases, J shed 2 bases, and the junction held 9 bases outside the gene matches. CDR1 is DFQATT and CDR2 is SNEGSKA in the germline V gene (reference sequence). The CDR3 consists of 14 residues. The CDR3 DNA follows: TGCAGTGCACCCTCGGGAGGGTATGCCTACGAGCAGTACTTC. The encoded protein is CSAPSGGYAYEQYF.

The chain has TRBV20-1 and TRBJ2-1; tentative D call: TRBD1 (6 bases). The V end lost 1 base, the J end lost 0 bases, and 10 bases lay between the germline ends. Germline V CDR1 and CDR2: DFQATT, SNEGSKA (reference sequence). This CDR3 region has 15 residues. DNA for the CDR3: TGCAGTGCTAGAGCCTTGGACAGCTCCTACAATGAGCAGTTCTTC. This translates into CSARALDSSYNEQFF.

This chain links TRBV7-9 with TRBJ2-1; D is uncertain. The CDR3 has 14 residues. The germline V gene has CDR1 SEHNR and CDR2 FQNEAQ (reference sequence). The V gene lost 2 bases and the J gene lost 6 bases, with 11 bases spanning the gap. The CDR3 is CASSLMPGSNEQFF. CDR3 coding DNA: TGTGCCAGCAGCTTAATGCCTGGCTCCAATGAGCAGTTCTTC.

The rearrangement joins TRBV4-3 to TRBJ1-2; a possible D gene is TRBD1 (5 bases). CDR3 length equals 17 residues. Germline-derived CDR1 and CDR2 are LGHNA and YSLEER. Trimming shortened V by 0 bases and J by 0 bases, and 14 bases separated the two germline ends. In nucleotides, the CDR3 is TGCGCCAGCAGCCAAGATTTGGGACCTCGAACTAACTATGGCTACACCTTC. Its translation: CASSQDLGPRTNYGYTF.

This chain connects TRBV4-2 to TRBJ2-2, with D unresolved. Germline values: CDR1 LGHNA, CDR2 YNFKEQ. The CDR3 contains 17 residues. The V end was cut by 1 base, the J end by 5 bases, with 17 bases between. CDR3 sequence reads: CASSQVDSAEITGELFF. As DNA, the CDR3 is TGTGCCAGCAGCCAAGTTGACTCGGCAGAAATAACCGGGGAGCTGTTTTTT.

This chain uses TRBV5-1 with TRBJ1-2; perhaps TRBD1 as D (5 bases). V dropped 6 bases and J dropped 4 bases, with 10 bases sitting between them. The CDR3 spans 12 residues. Looked up from germline, CDR1 is SGHRS and CDR2 is YFSETQ. In DNA form, the CDR3 reads TGCGCCAGCATGGAACAGGCCTATGGCTACACCTTC. This codes for CASMEQAYGYTF.

The CDR3 DNA is TGTGCCAGCAGCAACCCGCGTGGTAGCGGGAGCGACGAGCAGTACTTC. Translated: CASSNPRGSGSDEQYF. The gene calls are TRBV13 and TRBJ2-7, with 9 bases matching TRBD2. Looked up from germline, CDR1 is PRHDT and CDR2 is FYEKMQ (reference sequence). This CDR3 contains 16 residues. V shed 5 bases and J 5 bases; nucleotides not matched to a gene: 13.

The chain uses TRBV5-1 and TRBJ2-5; weak D call: TRBD2 (5 bases). The CDR3 spans 13 residues. Germline V gene sequence: CDR1 SGHRS, CDR2 YFSETQ. The V end was cut by 0 bases, the J end by 11 bases, with 14 bases between. The CDR3 DNA is TGCGCCAGCAGCTTGGTACCACGGGATGAGCAGTACTTC. Protein: CASSLVPRDEQYF. The variable domain in full, with the rest retrieved from reference TRBV5-1 and TRBJ2-5, is KAGVTQTPRYLIKTRGQQVTLSCSPISGHRSVSWYQQTPGQGLQFLFEYFSETQRNKGNFPGRFSGRQFSNSRSEMNVSTLELGDSALYLCASSLVPRDEQYFGPGTRLLVL.

The rearrangement links TRBV12-5 to TRBJ2-1; 10 bases are a match to TRBD2. The germline V gene encodes CDR1 LGHNT and CDR2 FRNRAP. After removal of 6 bases from V and 9 bases from J, the junction contained 5 bases not matched to a gene. The CDR3 consists of 13 residues. As DNA, the CDR3 is TGTGCTAGTGGCCCTAGCGGGAGAGGTGAGCAGTTCTTC. It translates to CASGPSGRGEQFF.